This T cell receptor beta chain was observed in a study of blood T cell repertoires in COVID-19. The sample holds one count of this clone. Germline V gene data show CDR1 as MNHEY and CDR2 as SMNVEV (reference sequence). The length of the CDR3 is 15 residues. V was clipped by 3 bases and J by 5 bases; unmatched bases: 6. The protocol was immunoSEQ multiplex PCR, while the TCRdb copy is restricted to in-frame clones and leaves out a portion. Of hundreds of thousands of clones in the sample, about 89% were seen once. This TCR was sampled from a woman aged 30 to 39 with acute or convalescent COVID-19. Source material: peripheral blood. The chain recombines TRBV27 with TRBJ2-2; 7 nucleotides agree with TRBD2. In nucleotides, the CDR3 is TGTGCCAGCAGTTTTGCGGGGGAACTTACCGGGGAGCTGTTTTTT. Translating it yields CASSFAGELTGELFF.